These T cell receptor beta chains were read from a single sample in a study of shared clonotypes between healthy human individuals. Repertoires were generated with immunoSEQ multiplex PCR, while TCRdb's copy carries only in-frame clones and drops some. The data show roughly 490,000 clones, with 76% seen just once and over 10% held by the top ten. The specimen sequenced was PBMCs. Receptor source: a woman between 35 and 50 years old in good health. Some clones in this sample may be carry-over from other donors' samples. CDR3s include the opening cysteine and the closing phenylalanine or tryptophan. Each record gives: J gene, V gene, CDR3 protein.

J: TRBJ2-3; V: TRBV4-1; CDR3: CASSHPGGTAGDTQYF
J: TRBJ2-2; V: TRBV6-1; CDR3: CASSLAEGTGELFF
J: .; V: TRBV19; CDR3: CASSIDRGDIGELFF
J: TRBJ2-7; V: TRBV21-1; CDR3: CARSTGSYEQYF
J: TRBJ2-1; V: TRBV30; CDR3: CAWSVLATSGTQFF
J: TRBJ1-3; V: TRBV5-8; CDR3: CASSLTEAIYF
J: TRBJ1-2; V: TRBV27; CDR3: CASSPGQGAWGYTF
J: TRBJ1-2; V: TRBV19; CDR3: CASRTGASYGYTF
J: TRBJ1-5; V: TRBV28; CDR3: CASTPGAAGVAQPQHF
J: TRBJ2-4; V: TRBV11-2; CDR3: CASSYGILNIQYF
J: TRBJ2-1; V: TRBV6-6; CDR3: CASSYSGDLAEQFF
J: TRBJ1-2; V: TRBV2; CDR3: CASSYIGQPYYGYTF
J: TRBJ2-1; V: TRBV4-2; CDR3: CASSRAVREGTYNEQFF
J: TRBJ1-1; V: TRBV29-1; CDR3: CSGNRGGGTEAFF
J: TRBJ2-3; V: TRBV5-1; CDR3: CASSPRSGDTQYF
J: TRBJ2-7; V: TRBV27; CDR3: CASSFSLGYEQYF
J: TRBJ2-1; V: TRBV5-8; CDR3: CASSSGLAGGLGQFF
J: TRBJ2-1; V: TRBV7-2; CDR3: CASSPQQGREQFF
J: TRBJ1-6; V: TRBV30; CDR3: CAWSSSYNSPLHF
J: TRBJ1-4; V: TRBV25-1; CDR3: CASSALPNEKLFF